This T cell receptor beta chain was identified during a study of blood T cell repertoires in COVID-19. On the study more broadly: The United States, Italy and Spain were the sources of the acute and convalescent COVID-19 samples. PBMCs, B-cell-depleted T cells, or T cells were the source of the cDNA or gDNA that made up the material.

Original methodology: Cell counts per sample came from amplifying reference gene primers. Measured with immunoSEQ multiplex PCR; TCRdb has only the in-frame clones, and not every one. That table supplies the V and J calls and clone size; D and trimming were determined from the DNA. Counted here are tens of thousands of clones, 70% to 85% occurring once; the ten biggest clones make up about 3.4%. Trimming took 0 bases from V and 3 from J, leaving 12 bases between them. Germline loops: CDR1 MNHNS, CDR2 SASEGT. The CDR3 contains 15 residues. The V call is TRBV6-1, the J call TRBJ2-7; the D gene is possibly TRBD2 (5 bases). This clonotype was obtained from a man aged 60 to 75 with acute or convalescent COVID-19. Sequencing was carried out using peripheral blood. CDR3 region: CASSEAAGGVYEQYF. CDR3 DNA: TGTGCCAGCAGTGAAGCGGCGGGTGGGGTCTACGAGCAGTACTTC.